The 27 T cell receptor beta chains below come from one sample, sequenced in a study of T cells in Graves' hyperthyroidism and ophthalmopathy. Template material for amplifying TCR beta CDR3 regions consisted of RNA transcripts. A set of HTBI primers served as the primers for a first-round RT-PCR of the TCR CDR3. TCRdb re-analysed the multiplex PCR reads in MiXCR, keeping a single row per CDR3 protein. The profile shows under 400,000 distinct CDR3 sequences, 18% of them singletons. The sample taken for sequencing was blood. Receptors were obtained from a woman aged 40 to 55 with Graves' ophthalmopathy.

At least ten counts were recorded for this clonotype. V is TRBV11-2 and J is TRBJ1-5; D unresolved. Germline CDR1 reads SGHAT; CDR2 reads FQNNGV. Trimming stripped 3 bases from V and 3 bases from J, with 15 bases between. The CDR3 spans 16 residues. CDR3 sequence: CASSFNPAGNNQPQHF. CDR3 DNA sequence: TGTGCCAGCAGCTTCAATCCCGCGGGGAACAATCAGCCCCAGCATTTT.

This clonotype was detected many times. This chain joins TRBV20-1 and TRBJ1-3, with 7 positions matching TRBD1. J lost 0 bases, V lost 3 bases, and 8 bases had no gene match. Germline V gene sequence: CDR1 DFQATT, CDR2 SNEGSKA (reference sequence). The CDR3 has 16 amino acids. The CDR3 loop reads CSASGQVLISGNTIYF. The CDR3 region has the DNA TGCAGTGCTAGCGGACAGGTCCTAATCTCTGGAAACACCATATATTTT.

At least ten counts were recorded for this clonotype. This chain uses TRBV30 with TRBJ1-2, with D perhaps matching TRBD1 (6 bases). Germline assignment: CDR1 GTSNPN and CDR2 SVGIG (reference sequence). The V gene lost 3 bases and the J gene lost 5 bases, with 16 bases spanning the gap. This CDR3 has 14 residues. The CDR3 DNA reads TGTGCCTGGAGCCCGGGGGGCGCTTTGTATGGCTACACCTTC. Its protein is CAWSPGGALYGYTF.

This clonotype came up many times. This chain joins TRBV11-3 and TRBJ2-3, with TRBD1 matching over 9 bases. Per the germline V gene, CDR1 is SGHNT and CDR2 is YENEEA. J lost 2 bases, V lost 6 bases, and 15 bases had no gene match. The CDR3 extends over 18 amino acids. Here the CDR3 DNA reads TGTGCCAGCAGTTCAATAAAACGTGGACAGGGGATCACAGATACGCAGTATTTT. Encoded protein: CASSSIKRGQGITDTQYF.

This clonotype was seen a handful of times. The chain couples TRBV29-1 to TRBJ2-7, with D perhaps assigned TRBD1 or TRBD2 (6 bases each). Germline V gene sequence: CDR1 SQVTM, CDR2 ANQGSEA. V gave up 6 bases and J gave up 3 bases, with 18 bases separating them. The CDR3 contains 14 residues. The CDR3 DNA follows: TGCAGCGTCGGGGGCCCCATCGGGGACTACGAGCAGTACTTC. Amino acids: CSVGGPIGDYEQYF.

This chain links TRBV6-1 with TRBJ1-2, with TRBD1 identical over 10 bases. Germline V gene sequence: CDR1 MNHNS, CDR2 SASEGT. The CDR3 length is 15 residues. Germline trimming cut 3 bases from V and 4 bases from J; bases unmatched to any gene: 5. As DNA, the CDR3 is TGTGCCAGCAGTGAGACAGGGGGCGCGCTCTATGGCTACACCTTC. It yields the protein CASSETGGALYGYTF.

This clonotype was observed many times. The chain employs TRBV5-6 and TRBJ1-2; D is uncertain. In germline, CDR1 is SGHDT, CDR2 YYEEEE. The CDR3 has 12 amino acids. Trimming took 0 bases from V and 6 from J, leaving 6 bases between them. In DNA, the CDR3 is TGTGCCAGCAGCTTGGGGGGTAATGGCTACACCTTC. The encoded protein is CASSLGGNGYTF.

In its sample, this clonotype was seen a few times. A far larger clone is one nucleotide away, so this likely arose from a read error. V is TRBV3-1 and J is TRBJ2-5; D not resolved. V lost 8 bases and J 2 bases, leaving 6 bases between the germline ends. Germline CDR1 and CDR2: LGHDT and YNNKEL (reference sequence). The CDR3 extends over 11 amino acids. The CDR3 DNA reads as TGTGCCAGCCCCCTACAAGAGACCCAGTACTTC. Residues: CASPLQETQYF.

This clonotype showed up just once. A much more abundant neighbour one base away suggests this may be a read error. The V and J genes are TRBV30 and TRBJ1-5; the D gene is possibly TRBD1 (5 bases). CDR3 length: 13 residues. The germline CDR1 and CDR2 sequences are GTSNPN and SVGIG (reference sequence). The V end was cut by 2 bases, the J end by 5 bases, with 10 bases between. CDR3 sequence reads: CAWSHGADQPQHF. The CDR3 DNA reads as TGTGCCTGGAGTCACGGGGCGGATCAGCCCCAGCATTTT.

This clonotype was counted at least ten times. The CDR3 bases are TGTGCCAGCAGCTTAGAGGGGACTAGCGGGACCTACGAGCAGTACTTC. Translating gives CASSLEGTSGTYEQYF. The V and J genes are TRBV11-2 and TRBJ2-7; 13 bases align to TRBD2. The CDR3 runs 16 residues. Germline-derived CDR1 and CDR2 are SGHAT and FQNNGV. V dropped 0 bases and J dropped 2; count of bases not matched to a gene: 1.

V gene TRBV10-2 combines with J gene TRBJ2-7, with 10 bases identical to TRBD2. CDR1 and CDR2 from the germline V gene are WSHSY and SAAADI. The CDR3 runs to 15 residues. V lost 10 bases to trimming and J lost 0 bases; unmatched junction nucleotides: 9. The CDR3 reads CATTSGTARSYEQYF. In nucleotides, the CDR3 is TGCGCCACCACTAGCGGGACTGCTCGCTCCTACGAGCAGTACTTC.

This clonotype was observed many times. Possible read error: a much larger clone is one base away. Written as DNA, the CDR3 is TGTGCCAGCAGCCCGGGGAACTATGGCTACACCTTC. Translated, it gives CASSPGNYGYTF. The chain employs TRBV14 and TRBJ1-2, with D unresolved. The V and J ends lost 4 bases and 2 bases respectively, with 5 bases between them. This CDR3 region has 12 residues. The germline gives CDR1 SGHDN, CDR2 FVKESK.

This clonotype was counted once. The genes are TRBV11-2 and TRBJ1-1, with TRBD1 matching 7 bases. The V gene end was trimmed by 1 base and the J gene end by 6 bases; junction bases not matched to a gene: 17. The CDR3 sequence is 18 residues long. Looked up from germline, CDR1 is SGHAT and CDR2 is FQNNGV. Written as DNA, the CDR3 is TGTGCCAGCAGCTTAGGGGGTAGGTGGGACAGCGCAAATCCTGAAGCTTTCTTT. Translation gives CASSLGGRWDSANPEAFF.

This clonotype was detected ten times or more. The chain joins TRBV28 to TRBJ1-3; D gene uncertain. Between the trimmed V and J ends, which lost 3 bases and 0 bases, there was a span of 6 bases. The CDR3 length is 14 residues. CDR1 MDHEN and CDR2 SYDVKM come from the germline V gene. The CDR3: CASSFGFSGNTIYF. In DNA, the CDR3 is TGTGCCAGCAGTTTCGGATTCTCTGGAAACACCATATATTTT. Using reference TRBV28 and TRBJ1-3 for the parts outside the CDR3, the full variable domain is DVKVTQSSRYLVKRTGEKVFLECVQDMDHENMFWYRQDPGLGLRLIYFSYDVKMKEKGDIPEGYSVSREKKERFSLILESASTNQTSMYLCASSFGFSGNTIYFGEGSWLTVV.

Ten or more counts support this clonotype. V is TRBV6-2 or TRBV6-3 and J is TRBJ2-5, with 12 bases identical to TRBD2. Germline V gives CDR1 MNHEY, CDR2 SVGEGT. With V trimmed by 0 bases and J by 4 bases, 15 bases remained unmatched. The CDR3 contains 20 residues. CDR3 in DNA: TGTGCCAGCAGTTACTCAAACCAGCCGGGACTAGCGGGTTGGGGAGAGACCCAGTACTTC. This translates into CASSYSNQPGLAGWGETQYF.

This clonotype was observed many times. The V and J genes are TRBV30 and TRBJ1-1; D perhaps matches TRBD1 (6 bases). The germline V and J ends were trimmed by 2 bases and 4 bases, with 8 bases remaining between them. Germline V gives CDR1 GTSNPN, CDR2 SVGIG (reference sequence). The CDR3 length is 12 residues. The DNA for the CDR3 is TGTGCCTGGAGTCCAGGGGCCACTGAAGCTTTCTTT. Translation gives CAWSPGATEAFF.

This clonotype has a count of ten or more. CDR3 region: CASSEGHTEAFF. The CDR3 nucleotides read TGTGCCAGCAGTGAAGGGCACACTGAAGCTTTCTTT. This rearrangement joins TRBV12-3 or TRBV12-4 to TRBJ1-1; D is undetermined. The V end was cut by 5 bases, the J end by 3 bases, with 7 bases between. The CDR3 has 12 residues.

This clonotype was seen ten or more times. This chain links TRBV2 with TRBJ1-1; 7 bases match TRBD1. CDR1 and CDR2 from the germline V gene are SNHLY and FYNNEI. With V trimmed by 2 bases and J by 10 bases, 10 bases remained unmatched. This CDR3 comprises 14 residues. In DNA form, the CDR3 reads TGTGCCAGCAGTGAATCGGGTGACAGGGCTGCAGCTTTCTTT. This gives the protein CASSESGDRAAAFF.

Ten or more counts support this clonotype. V gene TRBV6-5 combines with J gene TRBJ1-1; the match to TRBD1 covers 10 bases. Per the germline V gene, CDR1 is MNHEY and CDR2 is SVGAGI. The trim removed 2 bases at V and 5 bases at J, leaving 11 bases unmatched. CDR3 length: 17 residues. The CDR3: CASSYGDRGVLWTEAFF. The CDR3 DNA reads as TGTGCCAGCAGTTACGGGGACAGGGGAGTCTTGTGGACTGAAGCTTTCTTT.

This clonotype was detected ten times or more. The chain is built from TRBV2 and TRBJ1-5; no definite D call. The V and J ends lost 6 bases and 6 bases respectively, with 9 bases between them. The CDR3 has 12 residues. Per germline, CDR1 SNHLY and CDR2 FYNNEI. The CDR3 sequence: CASRIYSQPQHF. The CDR3 DNA reads TGTGCCAGCAGGATTTATAGTCAGCCCCAGCATTTT.

This clonotype was recorded at least ten times. This sequence joins TRBV30 and TRBJ2-5; D is possibly TRBD1 or TRBD2 (6 bases each). CDR1 is GTSNPN and CDR2 is SVGIG in the germline V gene (reference sequence). V lost 0 bases, J lost 4 bases, and 12 bases lay in between. This CDR3 region has 14 residues. The CDR3 DNA sequence: TGTGCCTGGAGTGTTGAACAGGGAGGAGAGACCCAGTACTTC. Protein: CAWSVEQGGETQYF.

This clonotype was recorded many times. This chain links TRBV29-1 with TRBJ1-1; 8 positions agree with TRBD1. The J segment lost 5 bases and the V segment lost 7 bases, leaving 9 bases of the junction unmatched. Germline values: CDR1 SQVTM, CDR2 ANQGSEA. CDR3 size: 13 residues. The chain's CDR3 is CSAQGAGKTEAFF. As DNA, the CDR3 is TGCAGCGCTCAGGGGGCTGGTAAGACTGAAGCTTTCTTT.

The V gene is TRBV6-1, the J gene TRBJ1-1, with D perhaps TRBD1 (5 bases). Germline V gene sequence: CDR1 MNHNS, CDR2 SASEGT. Trimming shortened V by 10 bases and J by 0 bases, and 12 bases separated the two germline ends. This CDR3 spans 13 amino acids. CDR3 loop: CATSRGVNTEAFF. CDR3 in DNA: TGTGCCACTAGCCGAGGGGTGAACACTGAAGCTTTCTTT.

The J gene is TRBJ2-4, the V gene TRBV12-3 or TRBV12-4; 9 bases fit TRBD2. The ends lost 7 bases at V and 9 bases at J; junction bases unmatched: 7. The CDR3 is made up of 13 amino acids. CDR3 sequence: CASTDSGSGIQYF. CDR3 nucleotide sequence: TGTGCCAGCACCGATAGCGGGAGTGGCATTCAGTACTTC.

This clonotype was seen ten or more times. V gene TRBV6-2 or TRBV6-3 combines with J gene TRBJ2-2; D is unresolved. Germline V lookup: CDR1 MNHEY, CDR2 SVGEGT. The CDR3 has 12 residues. V lost 5 bases and J lost 7, with 8 bases in between. The DNA for the CDR3 is TGTGCCAGCAGTCATCATTACGGGGAGCTGTTTTTT. It is translated as CASSHHYGELFF.

The chain couples TRBV15 to TRBJ1-2; TRBD1 aligns across 7 bases. The V segment lost 0 bases and the J segment 3 bases; nucleotides outside the gene matches: 4. Germline lookup yields CDR1 LNHNV and CDR2 YYDKDF (reference sequence). The length of the CDR3 is 15 residues. The CDR3 DNA reads as TGTGCCACCAGCAGAGATCAGGGGGTCGACTATGGCTACACCTTC. This codes for CATSRDQGVDYGYTF.

At least ten counts were recorded for this clonotype. The CDR3 DNA reads TGTGCCAGCAGTTTCGGACTAGCGGGAGGGCCGGGTGACACCGGGGAGCTGTTTTTT. It translates to CASSFGLAGGPGDTGELFF. V gene TRBV27 combines with J gene TRBJ2-2; 15 positions match TRBD2. CDR1 MNHEY and CDR2 SMNVEV come from the germline V gene (reference sequence). The V segment lost 3 bases and the J segment 3 bases; nucleotides outside the gene matches: 8. CDR3 length: 19 amino acids.